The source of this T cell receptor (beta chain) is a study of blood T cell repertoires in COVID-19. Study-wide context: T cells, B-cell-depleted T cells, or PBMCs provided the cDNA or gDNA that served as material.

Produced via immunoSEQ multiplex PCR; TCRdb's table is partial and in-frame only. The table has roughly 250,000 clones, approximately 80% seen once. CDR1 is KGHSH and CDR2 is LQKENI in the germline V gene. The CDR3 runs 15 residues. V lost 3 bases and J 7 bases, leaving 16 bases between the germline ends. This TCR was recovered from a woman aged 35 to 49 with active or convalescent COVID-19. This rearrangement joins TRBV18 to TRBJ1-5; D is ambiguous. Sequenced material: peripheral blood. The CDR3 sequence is CASSPTGRVEQPQHF. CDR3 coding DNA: TGTGCCAGCTCACCCACGGGGAGGGTCGAACAGCCCCAGCATTTT.